The entry below gives a single T cell receptor beta chain sequence along with its context. The antigen remains undetermined. Germline assignment: CDR1 SGHAT and CDR2 FQNNGV. CDR3 length: 16 amino acids. V was pared by 1 base and J by 3 bases, with 15 bases between. The data are from a study of Ad26.COV2.S vaccination and SARS-CoV-2 variants. Study overall: As a participant in COV1001, the donor was in the Ad26.COV2.S trial arm.

Repertoires were generated with immunoSEQ multiplex PCR, while TCRdb's copy carries only in-frame clones and drops some. This table holds a few hundred thousand clones, roughly 91% found once. Study conclusions and caveats: After vaccination, reports described spike-specific CD8+ and CD4+ T cell responses as showing substantial breadth.

The treatment: some 20 received Ad26.COV2.S at low or high dose, single or two shots; about 5 received placebo; per-sample allocation not given. On day 63 after the first injection, vaccine and placebo recipients gave samples. Adults aged 18-55 years in Boston included the donor. The material sequenced was peripheral blood, taken in a trial of Ad26.COV2.S vaccine versus placebo. The receptor was isolated from a person between 18 and 59 years old who received the Ad26.COV2.S COVID-19 vaccine or a placebo. J is TRBJ2-5 and V is TRBV11-2; D is perhaps TRBD2 (6 bases). The CDR3 DNA reads TGTGCCAGCAGCTTAGCTCAGGGACTGGGAGAAGAGACCCAGTACTTC. Its translation: CASSLAQGLGEETQYF.